The 9 T cell receptor beta chains below come from one sample, sequenced in a study of blood T cell repertoires in COVID-19. TCRdb's copy holds only in-frame clones and misses some; the assay was immunoSEQ multiplex PCR. This sample carries 150,000 to 200,000 clones, 80% to 90% of them seen once, and the ten largest clones take around 2.6%. Sequencing was performed on peripheral blood. The origin of the receptors is a man aged 35 to 55 with active or convalescent COVID-19.

The CDR3 DNA reads as TGTGCCAGCAGCCGTCGACAGGGGGAAAAACTGTTTTTT. The encoded protein is CASSRRQGEKLFF. The rearrangement uses TRBV11-2 and TRBJ1-4; TRBD1 agrees at 8 bases. V lost 5 bases and J lost 8; bases outside the gene matches: 4. The CDR3 runs 13 residues. Germline CDR1 and CDR2: SGHAT and FQNNGV.

Written as DNA, the CDR3 is TGCGCCAGCAGCTTGGAGGGCGGGTATGGCTACACCTTC. Translating gives CASSLEGGYGYTF. The V gene is TRBV5-1, the J gene TRBJ1-2; D is undetermined. This CDR3 spans 13 amino acids. Trimming took 0 bases from V and 5 from J, leaving 8 bases between them. Germline values: CDR1 SGHRS, CDR2 YFSETQ. Supplemented by reference TRBV5-1 and TRBJ1-2, the full variable domain reads KAGVTQTPRYLIKTRGQQVTLSCSPISGHRSVSWYQQTPGQGLQFLFEYFSETQRNKGNFPGRFSGRQFSNSRSEMNVSTLELGDSALYLCASSLEGGYGYTFGSGTRLTVV.

The chain has TRBV7-9 and TRBJ1-6; 8 positions agree with TRBD1. The CDR3 is 16 amino acids. Per germline, CDR1 SEHNR and CDR2 FQNEAQ (reference sequence). Losses at the gene ends were 5 bases for V and 7 bases for J; bases not matched to a gene: 10. CDR3 sequence (DNA): TGTGCCAGCAGCCCGTGGGACAGGACTGAGAATTCACCCCTCCACTTT. It specifies CASSPWDRTENSPLHF.

This chain connects TRBV6-5 to TRBJ1-2; 7 nucleotides align to TRBD1. The germline V gene has CDR1 MNHEY and CDR2 SVGAGI. The CDR3 spans 13 residues. J lost 2 bases, V lost 6 bases, and 3 bases had no gene match. The CDR3 coding sequence is TGTGCCAGCAGCACACAGGGGAACTATGGCTACACCTTC. Its protein is CASSTQGNYGYTF.

The chain links TRBV7-9 to TRBJ1-6, with D uncertain. From germline, CDR1 is SEHNR and CDR2 FQNEAQ (reference sequence). This CDR3 region has 14 residues. Trimming pared 5 bases from V and 7 bases from J, leaving 12 bases between. CDR3 DNA sequence: TGTGCCAGCAGCCCCTCCCGGGAGAATTCACCCCTCCACTTT. Its translation is CASSPSRENSPLHF. The variable domain in full, completed from reference TRBV7-9 and TRBJ1-6, reads DTGVSQNPRHKITKRGQNVTFRCDPISEHNRLYWYRQTLGQGPEFLTYFQNEAQLEKSRLLSDRFSAERPKGSFSTLEIQRTEQGDSAMYLCASSPSRENSPLHFGNGTRLTVT.

The V gene is TRBV30, the J gene TRBJ2-2, with D perhaps matching TRBD2 (8 bases). V lost 3 bases and J lost 7, with 24 bases in between. Germline CDR1 is GTSNPN and CDR2 is SVGIG (reference sequence). The CDR3 length is 17 residues. CDR3 sequence reads: CAWSLRGGGGFSGELFF. The CDR3, as DNA: TGTGCCTGGAGCCTCCGGGGGGGAGGGGGCTTTAGCGGGGAGCTGTTTTTT.

V is TRBV19 and J is TRBJ1-4; D unresolved. With 3 bases removed from V and 7 bases from J, the gap between germline ends came to 15 bases. Per the germline V gene, CDR1 is LNHDA and CDR2 is SQIVND (reference sequence). The CDR3 spans 15 residues. The CDR3 bases are TGTGCCAGTAGTATCGGAGGGTCAAAGAGTGAAAAACTGTTTTTT. This translates into CASSIGGSKSEKLFF.

This rearrangement joins TRBV6-5 to TRBJ2-1; 8 nucleotides match TRBD1. The length of the CDR3 is 14 residues. The germline gives CDR1 MNHEY, CDR2 SVGAGI. V lost 5 bases to trimming and J lost 3 bases; unmatched junction nucleotides: 3. For the CDR3, the DNA is TGTGCCAGCAGTATGGGACAGGACTACAATGAGCAGTTCTTC. Amino acids: CASSMGQDYNEQFF.

This chain uses TRBV4-1 with TRBJ2-3; D gene uncertain. Germline CDR1 MGHRA, CDR2 YSYEKL. The V end lost 6 bases, the J end lost 4 bases, and 14 bases lay between the germline ends. The CDR3 is 14 residues long. The CDR3 region has the DNA TGCGCCAGCAGTCCCTTCCAGCGTGCAGATACGCAGTATTTT. It encodes CASSPFQRADTQYF.